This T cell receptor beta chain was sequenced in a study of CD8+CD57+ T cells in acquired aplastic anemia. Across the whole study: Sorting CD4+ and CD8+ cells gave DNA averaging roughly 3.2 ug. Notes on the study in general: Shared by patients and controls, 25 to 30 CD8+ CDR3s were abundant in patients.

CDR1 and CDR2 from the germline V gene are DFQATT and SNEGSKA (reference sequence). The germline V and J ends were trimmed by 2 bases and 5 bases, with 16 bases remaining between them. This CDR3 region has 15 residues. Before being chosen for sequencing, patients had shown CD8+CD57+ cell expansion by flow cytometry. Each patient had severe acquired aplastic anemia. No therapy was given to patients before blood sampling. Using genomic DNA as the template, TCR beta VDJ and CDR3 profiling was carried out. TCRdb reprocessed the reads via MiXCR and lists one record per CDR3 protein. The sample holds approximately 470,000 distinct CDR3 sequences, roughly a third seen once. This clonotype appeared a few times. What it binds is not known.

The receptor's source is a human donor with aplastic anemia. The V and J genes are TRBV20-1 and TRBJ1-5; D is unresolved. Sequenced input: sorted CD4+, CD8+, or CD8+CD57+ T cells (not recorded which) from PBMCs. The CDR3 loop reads CSARPPPLQDQPQHF. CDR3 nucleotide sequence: TGCAGTGCTAGACCCCCCCCGCTTCAGGATCAGCCCCAGCATTTT.